A selection of T cell receptor beta chains follows, all from one sample in a study of lymphopenia after photon versus proton radiotherapy. The repertoire was sequenced with immunoSEQ multiplex PCR; TCRdb's copy has only in-frame clones and lacks some. The table lists about 40,000 clones, approximately 87% of them singletons. Sequenced material: peripheral blood, taken from a patient treated with photon-based radiotherapy. All receptors come from a man between 45 and 60 years old with gastric cancer. Each CDR3 is given with its conserved first and last residue. Each record gives: CDR3 length, J gene, clone size, D gene, V gene, CDR3 protein, CDR3 DNA. A D gene is named only where the DNA matches it firmly. A clone size is listed for some rows: how often the clone was seen (once, few, many), or a class if it is expanded.

cdr3_length: 13; j_call: TRBJ2-3; clone_size: NA; d_call: NA; v_call: TRBV11-2; cdr3_aa: CASSAGTTDTQYF; cdr3_nt: TGTGCCAGCAGCGCTGGGACCACAGATACGCAGTATTTT
cdr3_length: 15; j_call: TRBJ2-1; clone_size: NA; d_call: TRBD2; v_call: TRBV19; cdr3_aa: CASRRAGATYNEQFF; cdr3_nt: TGTGCCAGTAGGAGAGCGGGGGCTACCTACAATGAGCAGTTCTTC
cdr3_length: 15; j_call: TRBJ1-5; clone_size: NA; d_call: TRBD1; v_call: TRBV5-6; cdr3_aa: CASSLRDRDYQPQHF; cdr3_nt: TGTGCCAGCAGCCTCCGGGACAGGGATTATCAGCCCCAGCATTTT
cdr3_length: 13; j_call: TRBJ1-1; clone_size: NA; d_call: TRBD1; v_call: TRBV29-1; cdr3_aa: CSVGGGGTPGAFF; cdr3_nt: TGCAGCGTTGGGGGAGGGGGCACCCCTGGAGCTTTCTTT
cdr3_length: 14; j_call: TRBJ1-3; clone_size: NA; d_call: NA; v_call: TRBV11-2; cdr3_aa: CASSLGASGNTIYF; cdr3_nt: TGTGCCAGCAGCTTAGGGGCGTCTGGAAACACCATATATTTT
cdr3_length: 15; j_call: TRBJ2-1; clone_size: once; d_call: TRBD2; v_call: TRBV10-1; cdr3_aa: CASSEGPSGYNEQFF; cdr3_nt: TGCGCCAGCAGTGAGGGGCCTAGCGGATACAATGAGCAGTTCTTC
cdr3_length: 14; j_call: TRBJ1-1; clone_size: NA; d_call: TRBD1; v_call: TRBV9; cdr3_aa: CASSVLTGGTEAFF; cdr3_nt: TGTGCCAGCAGCGTCCTAACAGGGGGCACTGAAGCTTTCTTT
cdr3_length: 14; j_call: TRBJ2-5; clone_size: NA; d_call: NA; v_call: TRBV18; cdr3_aa: CASSPGERGETQYF; cdr3_nt: TGTGCCAGCTCACCAGGGGAGAGGGGAGAGACCCAGTACTTC
cdr3_length: 15; j_call: TRBJ1-4; clone_size: NA; d_call: TRBD1; v_call: TRBV14; cdr3_aa: CASSQETGAWEKLFF; cdr3_nt: TGTGCCAGCAGCCAAGAAACAGGGGCTTGGGAAAAACTGTTTTTT
cdr3_length: 12; j_call: TRBJ1-1; clone_size: NA; d_call: NA; v_call: TRBV29-1; cdr3_aa: CSTSQGNTEAFF; cdr3_nt: TGCAGCACTTCACAGGGAAACACTGAAGCTTTCTTT
cdr3_length: 14; j_call: TRBJ2-7; clone_size: NA; d_call: NA; v_call: TRBV19; cdr3_aa: CASSPRGRPYEQYF; cdr3_nt: TGTGCCAGTAGTCCCCGGGGGCGTCCCTACGAGCAGTACTTC
cdr3_length: 16; j_call: TRBJ2-7; clone_size: NA; d_call: TRBD1; v_call: TRBV4-1; cdr3_aa: CASSQTSGTGYYEQYF; cdr3_nt: TGCGCCAGCAGCCAAACTTCCGGGACAGGGTATTACGAGCAGTACTTC
cdr3_length: 16; j_call: TRBJ1-2; clone_size: NA; d_call: TRBD1; v_call: TRBV28; cdr3_aa: CASSSHDRGYFNGYTF; cdr3_nt: TGTGCCAGCAGTTCCCACGACAGGGGCTATTTCAATGGCTACACCTTC
cdr3_length: 11; j_call: TRBJ1-2; clone_size: once; d_call: NA; v_call: TRBV14; cdr3_aa: CASSGGYGYTF; cdr3_nt: TGTGCCAGCAGCGGCGGCTATGGCTACACCTTC
cdr3_length: 12; j_call: TRBJ1-5; clone_size: NA; d_call: NA; v_call: TRBV28; cdr3_aa: CASRTGSQPQHF; cdr3_nt: TGTGCCAGCAGAACAGGGAGCCAGCCCCAGCATTTT
cdr3_length: 16; j_call: TRBJ2-7; clone_size: NA; d_call: TRBD1; v_call: TRBV11-2; cdr3_aa: CASSFGGQGRLGEQYF; cdr3_nt: TGTGCCAGCAGCTTCGGAGGACAGGGTAGGCTAGGCGAGCAGTACTTC
cdr3_length: 13; j_call: TRBJ2-5; clone_size: NA; d_call: TRBD2; v_call: TRBV27; cdr3_aa: CASRRAGVETQYF; cdr3_nt: TGTGCCAGCAGAAGGGCGGGGGTGGAGACCCAGTACTTC
cdr3_length: 14; j_call: TRBJ2-7; clone_size: NA; d_call: TRBD2; v_call: TRBV6-5; cdr3_aa: CASSWGTSSYEQYF; cdr3_nt: TGTGCCAGCAGTTGGGGGACTAGCTCCTACGAGCAGTACTTC
cdr3_length: 13; j_call: TRBJ1-1; clone_size: NA; d_call: TRBD1; v_call: TRBV6-5; cdr3_aa: CASRDRTNTEAFF; cdr3_nt: TGTGCCAGCAGGGACAGGACGAACACTGAAGCTTTCTTT
cdr3_length: 14; j_call: TRBJ2-5; clone_size: NA; d_call: TRBD1; v_call: TRBV7-2; cdr3_aa: CASSSTGGGETQYF; cdr3_nt: TGTGCCAGCAGCTCGACAGGGGGGGGAGAGACCCAGTACTTC
cdr3_length: 14; j_call: TRBJ2-3; clone_size: NA; d_call: NA; v_call: TRBV19; cdr3_aa: CASNLDSRQITQYF; cdr3_nt: TGTGCCAGTAACCTGGACAGCCGCCAGATTACGCAGTATTTT
cdr3_length: 15; j_call: TRBJ1-2; clone_size: NA; d_call: NA; v_call: TRBV5-1; cdr3_aa: CASSLAGHANYGYTF; cdr3_nt: TGCGCCAGCAGCTTGGCTGGCCATGCTAACTATGGCTACACCTTC
cdr3_length: 17; j_call: TRBJ1-4; clone_size: NA; d_call: NA; v_call: TRBV2; cdr3_aa: CASSDRSIGEYNEKLFF; cdr3_nt: TGTGCCAGCAGTGATAGGTCCATCGGCGAGTATAATGAAAAACTGTTTTTT
cdr3_length: 15; j_call: TRBJ2-2; clone_size: NA; d_call: TRBD2; v_call: TRBV7-8; cdr3_aa: CASSLGGGPPGELFF; cdr3_nt: TGTGCCAGCAGCTTGGGGGGAGGGCCGCCCGGGGAGCTGTTTTTT
cdr3_length: 13; j_call: TRBJ2-1; clone_size: NA; d_call: NA; v_call: TRBV7-3; cdr3_aa: CASSLNRANEQFF; cdr3_nt: TGTGCCAGCAGCTTAAACAGGGCTAATGAGCAGTTCTTC
cdr3_length: 13; j_call: TRBJ2-5; clone_size: NA; d_call: NA; v_call: TRBV10-3; cdr3_aa: CAISVGSQETQYF; cdr3_nt: TGTGCCATCAGTGTGGGGTCCCAAGAGACCCAGTACTTC
cdr3_length: 14; j_call: TRBJ1-1; clone_size: NA; d_call: NA; v_call: TRBV7-9; cdr3_aa: CASSAPWLNTEAFF; cdr3_nt: TGTGCCAGCAGCGCGCCCTGGTTGAACACTGAAGCTTTCTTT
cdr3_length: 14; j_call: TRBJ2-2; clone_size: once; d_call: TRBD1; v_call: TRBV7-2; cdr3_aa: CASSLQGVTGELFF; cdr3_nt: TGTGCCAGCAGCTTACAGGGGGTAACCGGGGAGCTGTTTTTT
cdr3_length: 16; j_call: TRBJ2-3; clone_size: NA; d_call: TRBD2; v_call: TRBV6-1; cdr3_aa: CASSEVAVAGGPTQYF; cdr3_nt: TGTGCCAGCAGTGAAGTGGCGGTAGCGGGAGGCCCTACGCAGTATTTT
cdr3_length: 12; j_call: TRBJ2-1; clone_size: NA; d_call: NA; v_call: TRBV15; cdr3_aa: CATSRTVSEQFF; cdr3_nt: TGTGCCACCAGCCGGACAGTAAGTGAGCAGTTCTTC
cdr3_length: 11; j_call: TRBJ2-7; clone_size: NA; d_call: NA; v_call: TRBV2; cdr3_aa: CASSAGSGSLF; cdr3_nt: TGTGCCAGCAGTGCGGGTAGCGGCAGCCTTTTC
cdr3_length: 14; j_call: TRBJ2-3; clone_size: once; d_call: TRBD2; v_call: TRBV9; cdr3_aa: CVSTPGGSTDTQYF; cdr3_nt: TGTGTCAGCACCCCGGGGGGGAGCACAGATACGCAGTATTTT
cdr3_length: 12; j_call: TRBJ2-7; clone_size: NA; d_call: NA; v_call: TRBV7-2; cdr3_aa: CASSLEVYEQYF; cdr3_nt: TGTGCCAGCAGCTTAGAGGTCTACGAGCAGTACTTC
cdr3_length: 16; j_call: TRBJ2-5; clone_size: few; d_call: NA; v_call: TRBV7-2; cdr3_aa: CASSSFPRGGKETQYF; cdr3_nt: TGTGCCAGCAGTTCATTCCCCAGGGGAGGGAAAGAGACCCAGTACTTC
cdr3_length: 15; j_call: TRBJ2-3; clone_size: NA; d_call: TRBD2; v_call: TRBV5-1; cdr3_aa: CASSLVAGEGDTQYF; cdr3_nt: TGCGCCAGCAGCTTGGTGGCGGGAGAAGGAGATACGCAGTATTTT
cdr3_length: 14; j_call: TRBJ1-2; clone_size: NA; d_call: NA; v_call: TRBV4-1; cdr3_aa: CASSPLLVNYGYTF; cdr3_nt: TGCGCCAGCAGCCCCCTTTTGGTTAACTATGGCTACACCTTC
cdr3_length: 15; j_call: TRBJ2-1; clone_size: once; d_call: TRBD2; v_call: TRBV5-4; cdr3_aa: CASSLAGTSLNEQFF; cdr3_nt: TGTGCCAGCAGCTTGGCGGGGACTAGCCTCAATGAGCAGTTCTTC
cdr3_length: 15; j_call: TRBJ2-7; clone_size: NA; d_call: TRBD2; v_call: TRBV6-1; cdr3_aa: CASSEAPGGPYEQYF; cdr3_nt: TGTGCCAGCAGTGAAGCGCCGGGGGGACCCTACGAGCAGTACTTC
cdr3_length: 16; j_call: TRBJ2-7; clone_size: NA; d_call: TRBD2; v_call: TRBV5-4; cdr3_aa: CASSRGGLAGSYEQYF; cdr3_nt: TGTGCCAGCAGCCGGGGGGGACTAGCGGGTTCCTACGAGCAGTACTTC
cdr3_length: 12; j_call: TRBJ2-4; clone_size: NA; d_call: NA; v_call: TRBV29-1; cdr3_aa: CSVESERNIQYF; cdr3_nt: TGCAGCGTTGAAAGTGAGAGAAACATTCAGTACTTC
cdr3_length: 15; j_call: TRBJ2-1; clone_size: few; d_call: TRBD1; v_call: TRBV7-2; cdr3_aa: CASSLQGPLSAEQFF; cdr3_nt: TGTGCCAGCAGCCTACAGGGGCCCCTTAGCGCGGAGCAGTTCTTC
cdr3_length: 13; j_call: TRBJ2-3; clone_size: NA; d_call: NA; v_call: TRBV7-3; cdr3_aa: CASSLVPTGLQYF; cdr3_nt: TGTGCCAGCAGCTTAGTCCCGACGGGGTTACAGTATTTT
cdr3_length: 15; j_call: TRBJ1-3; clone_size: NA; d_call: NA; v_call: TRBV6-5; cdr3_aa: CASSYSPGPGNTIYF; cdr3_nt: TGTGCCAGCAGTTACTCCCCAGGGCCCGGAAACACCATATATTTT
cdr3_length: 15; j_call: TRBJ1-5; clone_size: NA; d_call: NA; v_call: TRBV19; cdr3_aa: CASSIGGVGNQPQHF; cdr3_nt: TGTGCCAGTAGTATAGGAGGGGTGGGCAATCAGCCCCAGCATTTT
cdr3_length: 16; j_call: TRBJ2-1; clone_size: NA; d_call: NA; v_call: TRBV4-1; cdr3_aa: CASSQLGTSRGNEQFF; cdr3_nt: TGCGCCAGCAGCCAGTTAGGGACTTCCCGTGGCAATGAGCAGTTCTTC
cdr3_length: 16; j_call: TRBJ2-5; clone_size: NA; d_call: NA; v_call: TRBV14; cdr3_aa: CASSSQRWGVQETQYF; cdr3_nt: TGTGCCAGCAGCTCACAGCGGTGGGGCGTACAAGAGACCCAGTACTTC
cdr3_length: 20; j_call: TRBJ2-2; clone_size: NA; d_call: NA; v_call: TRBV4-1; cdr3_aa: CASSQGRGQRWWKWPGELFF; cdr3_nt: TGCGCCAGCAGCCAAGGAAGAGGACAGCGATGGTGGAAATGGCCCGGGGAGCTGTTTTTT
cdr3_length: 15; j_call: TRBJ2-2; clone_size: NA; d_call: NA; v_call: TRBV19; cdr3_aa: CASSIDQGFGGELFF; cdr3_nt: TGTGCCAGTAGTATAGATCAGGGGTTCGGCGGGGAGCTGTTTTTT
cdr3_length: 13; j_call: TRBJ2-3; clone_size: NA; d_call: NA; v_call: TRBV29-1; cdr3_aa: CSVEATAADTQYF; cdr3_nt: TGCAGCGTTGAAGCGACAGCCGCAGATACGCAGTATTTT
cdr3_length: 16; j_call: TRBJ2-7; clone_size: NA; d_call: NA; v_call: TRBV5-8; cdr3_aa: CASNINHFTGASEQYF; cdr3_nt: TGTGCCAGCAACATAAACCACTTCACGGGAGCATCCGAGCAGTACTTC
cdr3_length: 14; j_call: TRBJ2-1; clone_size: NA; d_call: NA; v_call: TRBV14; cdr3_aa: CASSRDSSYNEQFF; cdr3_nt: TGTGCCAGCAGCAGGGACTCCTCCTACAATGAGCAGTTCTTC
cdr3_length: 13; j_call: TRBJ2-3; clone_size: NA; d_call: NA; v_call: TRBV15; cdr3_aa: CATSRDDGDTQYF; cdr3_nt: TGTGCCACCAGCAGAGATGATGGAGATACGCAGTATTTT
cdr3_length: 17; j_call: TRBJ2-1; clone_size: NA; d_call: TRBD2; v_call: TRBV7-9; cdr3_aa: CASSPGGVAGGYNEQFF; cdr3_nt: TGTGCCAGCAGCCCGGGGGGGGTAGCGGGAGGGTACAATGAGCAGTTCTTC
cdr3_length: 14; j_call: TRBJ1-1; clone_size: NA; d_call: TRBD1; v_call: TRBV28; cdr3_aa: CASSLMTGVKGAFF; cdr3_nt: TGTGCCAGCAGTTTAATGACAGGGGTTAAGGGAGCTTTCTTT
cdr3_length: 16; j_call: TRBJ1-2; clone_size: NA; d_call: NA; v_call: TRBV4-1; cdr3_aa: CASRRLGGSGDYGYTF; cdr3_nt: TGCGCCAGCAGAAGGTTGGGGGGCTCTGGTGACTATGGCTACACCTTC
cdr3_length: 15; j_call: TRBJ2-1; clone_size: NA; d_call: TRBD1; v_call: TRBV2; cdr3_aa: CASLLGTGGYNEQFF; cdr3_nt: TGTGCCAGCCTTCTCGGGACAGGGGGCTACAATGAGCAGTTCTTC
cdr3_length: 16; j_call: TRBJ2-7; clone_size: NA; d_call: NA; v_call: TRBV7-9; cdr3_aa: CASSFEATGRSYEQYF; cdr3_nt: TGTGCCAGCAGCTTTGAAGCGACAGGTAGATCCTACGAGCAGTACTTC